A selection of T cell receptor beta chains follows, all from one sample in a study of shared clonotypes between healthy human individuals. The table came from immunoSEQ multiplex PCR; TCRdb's copy has only in-frame clones and leaves some out. Of some 2.4 million clones listed, roughly 93% were seen once; the top ten hold 0.36%. Sequenced input: naive CD4+ T cells from PBMCs. These receptors originate from a man between 18 and 35 years old in good health. Some clones in this sample may be carry-over from other donors' samples. CDR3s include the opening cysteine and the closing phenylalanine or tryptophan. A D gene is named only where the DNA matches it firmly. Part of the rows lack a size; the others show once, few, many or a class for expanded clones.

D gene,J gene,V gene,clone size,CDR3 DNA,CDR3 protein
-,TRBJ1-1,TRBV13,-,TGTGCCAGCAGCCCGTATCACCTAGGACAACTCAAAGCTTTCTTT,CASSPYHLGQLKAFF
TRBD1,TRBJ1-1,TRBV11-2,once,TGTGCCAGCAGGACAGGGATTGAAGCTTTCTTT,CASRTGIEAFF
TRBD1,TRBJ1-2,TRBV28,-,TGTGCCAGCAGTCTCCGGGACAGGGAGGGCTACACCTTC,CASSLRDREGYTF
-,TRBJ1-2,TRBV20-1,-,TGCAGTGCGCCGGGGGTGGGCCAGGCGGACTTC,CSAPGVGQADF
-,TRBJ2-5,TRBV18,-,TGTGCCAGCTCACCAGGGTTCCAAGGGACCCAGTACTTC,CASSPGFQGTQYF
TRBD2,TRBJ2-3,TRBV10-3,-,TGTGCCACCCGGGAGGGACCACGAGCCACAGATACGCAGTATTTT,CATREGPRATDTQYF
TRBD1,TRBJ2-2,TRBV18,once,TGTGCCAGCTCCCCAGGACAGGGAGGTCCCGGGGAGCTGTTTTTT,CASSPGQGGPGELFF
TRBD2,TRBJ2-2,TRBV5-1,-,TGCGCCAGCAGCTTGGAGTCTAGCGGGGGGAACACCGGGGAGCTGTTTTTT,CASSLESSGGNTGELFF
-,TRBJ2-3,TRBV9,-,TGTGCCAGCAGGCCAGGAGCGGGACAACCCACAGATACGCAGTATTTT,CASRPGAGQPTDTQYF
TRBD1,TRBJ1-4,TRBV6-5,once,TGTGCCAGCAGTTACTCGTCTGGGACAGGGAATGAAAAACTGTTTTTT,CASSYSSGTGNEKLFF
-,TRBJ1-4,TRBV7-9,-,TGTGCCAGCAGCTTAGGCAGCTCAACTAATGAAAAACTGTTTTTT,CASSLGSSTNEKLFF
-,TRBJ2-3,TRBV25-1,-,TGTGCCAGCAGTGACCCCCGGCGCACAGATACGCAGTATTTT,CASSDPRRTDTQYF
-,TRBJ2-7,TRBV28,-,TGTGCCAGCAGTTCGTTAGGGAGGTCCTACGAGCAGTACTTC,CASSSLGRSYEQYF
TRBD2,TRBJ2-7,TRBV29-1,-,TGCAGCGTAGGGACTAGCGGGAGGAGGTACGAGCAGTACTTC,CSVGTSGRRYEQYF
-,TRBJ1-1,TRBV18,-,TGTGCCAGCTCACCACACCCGGGTTTAGGGAACACTGAAGCTTTCTTT,CASSPHPGLGNTEAFF
-,TRBJ1-5,TRBV7-8,-,TGTGCCAGCAGCTTTTGGGGCCAGCCCCAGCATTTT,CASSFWGQPQHF
TRBD2,TRBJ2-7,TRBV5-1,-,TGCGCCAGCAGCTCTTGGGGGGGAGGAAACTACGAGCAGTACTTC,CASSSWGGGNYEQYF
-,TRBJ2-7,TRBV5-6,-,TGTGCCAGCAGCTTGCGGGCTAGAAGCTACGAGCAGTACTTC,CASSLRARSYEQYF
-,TRBJ1-5,TRBV6-5,-,TGTGCCAGCGGGAAAGCGCAGGGGAGGCAGCCCCAGCATTTT,CASGKAQGRQPQHF
-,TRBJ2-7,TRBV5-1,once,TGCGCCAGCAGCTTGCTCGGACAGAGCCACGAGCAGTACTTC,CASSLLGQSHEQYF
-,TRBJ2-1,TRBV11-2,-,TGTGCCGGCAGCTTAGGTGAGACAGGCTTCTACAATGAGCAGTTCTTC,CAGSLGETGFYNEQFF
TRBD1,TRBJ1-4,TRBV9,-,TGTGCCAGCAGCGTTACCGGGACAGGGGGCGAAAAACTGTTTTTT,CASSVTGTGGEKLFF
-,TRBJ1-2,TRBV5-4,-,TGTGCCAGCAGCTTGAGTGGCAGGGTAGGGGATGGCTACACCTTC,CASSLSGRVGDGYTF
-,TRBJ2-1,TRBV4-2,-,TGTGCCAGCAGCCAAGATGGGAGGGGGACTCGGAATGAGCAGTTCTTC,CASSQDGRGTRNEQFF
TRBD2,TRBJ2-7,TRBV5-1,-,TGCGCCAGCAGCTTGAGGGCTAGCGGGGTGTTCCACGAGCAGTACTTC,CASSLRASGVFHEQYF
-,TRBJ1-5,TRBV7-9,-,TGTGCCAGCAGCTCATCGCACCGGGGGTCGCCCCAGCATTTT,CASSSSHRGSPQHF
-,TRBJ1-2,TRBV18,-,TGTGCCAGCTCCGCAAACAGGGCCAACTATGGCTACACCTTC,CASSANRANYGYTF
-,TRBJ2-7,TRBV11-2,-,TGTGCCAGCAGCTTAGAAGGGCAGATCTACGAGCAGTACTTC,CASSLEGQIYEQYF
TRBD1,TRBJ1-4,TRBV18,-,TGTGCCAGCTCACTGGGACAGGGAGGTGAAAAACTGTTTTTT,CASSLGQGGEKLFF
TRBD1,TRBJ2-7,TRBV2,-,TGTGCCAGCAGTGTCCGGGACAGGGGTATTCCTCCCCCCGAGCAGTACTTC,CASSVRDRGIPPPEQYF
-,TRBJ1-6,TRBV7-9,-,TGTGCCAGCAGACCATCGGACGGGGGTTCACCCCTCCACTTT,CASRPSDGGSPLHF
TRBD1,TRBJ2-7,TRBV5-1,-,TGCGCCAGCAGACGACCGGGACAGGGGTCTGATGAGCAGTACTTC,CASRRPGQGSDEQYF
TRBD1,TRBJ1-5,TRBV15,-,TGTGCCACCAGCAGAGGACAGGGGAATCAGCCCCAGCATTTT,CATSRGQGNQPQHF
TRBD1,TRBJ1-1,TRBV25-1,-,TGTGCCAGCAGTGAGGCGGACAGGGGAACTGAAGCTTTCTTT,CASSEADRGTEAFF
-,TRBJ1-4,TRBV5-4,-,TGTGCCAGCAGCCCCGGGACCTGGGGTGAAAAACTGTTTTTT,CASSPGTWGEKLFF
-,TRBJ2-7,TRBV9,few,TGTGCCAGCAGCGTGACACAGGGTCGAGACGAGCAGTACTTC,CASSVTQGRDEQYF
-,TRBJ1-4,TRBV2,once,TGTGCCAGCAGTGAAAACGGGGTGACTAATGAAAAACTGTTTTTT,CASSENGVTNEKLFF
TRBD1,TRBJ2-3,TRBV5-3,-,TGTGCCAGAAGACATATGACAGGGGTTAGCACAGATACGCAGTATTTT,CARRHMTGVSTDTQYF
TRBD1,TRBJ2-2,TRBV6-5,-,TGTGCCAGCAGTTACCGGGACAGGGGGGGGCCCGGGGAGCTGTTTTTT,CASSYRDRGGPGELFF
-,TRBJ1-1,TRBV6-1,-,TGTGCCAGCAGTGCGAACCGGGACACCACGGCTTTCTTT,CASSANRDTTAFF
-,TRBJ1-1,TRBV30,-,TGTGCCTGGCTACAGTATAACACTGAAGCTTTCTTT,CAWLQYNTEAFF
TRBD1,TRBJ2-3,TRBV18,-,TGTGCCAGCTCACCGGGACAGGGGGATACGCAGTATTTT,CASSPGQGDTQYF
-,TRBJ2-2,TRBV7-8,once,TGTGCCAGCAGCTTGGGACACCAAAGGACCGGGGAGCTGTTTTTT,CASSLGHQRTGELFF
-,TRBJ2-1,TRBV6-1,-,TGTGCCAGCAGTGGGAACAATGAGCAGTTCTTC,CASSGNNEQFF
-,TRBJ2-3,TRBV5-1,-,TGCGCCAGCAGCTTGGGAGAGAGCACAGATACGCAGTATTTT,CASSLGESTDTQYF
-,TRBJ2-3,TRBV19,-,TGTGCCAGTGGCCTGGGCTATCCCTCCGTCTCCTCCACAGATACGCAGTATTTT,CASGLGYPSVSSTDTQYF
-,TRBJ2-1,TRBV7-3,-,TGTGCCAGCAGCTGGAGGGATGGCTTAGGTGAGCAGTTCTTC,CASSWRDGLGEQFF
TRBD1,TRBJ1-1,TRBV5-5,-,TGTGCCAGCAGCCCCGGGACAGAAAACACTGAAGCTTTCTTT,CASSPGTENTEAFF
TRBD2,TRBJ2-1,TRBV6-6,-,TGTGCCAGCAGTTACAAACTAGCGGATTACAATGAGCAGTTCTTC,CASSYKLADYNEQFF
TRBD1,TRBJ2-5,TRBV5-1,-,TGCGCCAGCAGCAAAGGGACAGAGCAAGAGACCCAGTACTTC,CASSKGTEQETQYF
-,TRBJ1-1,TRBV28,-,TGTGCCAGCGGGCGTGAAGCTTTCTTT,CASGREAFF
TRBD2,TRBJ2-7,TRBV6-1,once,TGTGCCAGCTTAACAGGACTAGCGGGAGTCGAGCAGTACTTC,CASLTGLAGVEQYF
-,TRBJ2-2,TRBV4-3,-,TGCGCCAGCAGCCTCAGTCCCCGTAACACCGGGGAGCTGTTTTTT,CASSLSPRNTGELFF
-,TRBJ2-7,TRBV29-1,-,TGCAGCGCTAGAAGGGGACCGAGCTCCTACGAGCAGTACTTC,CSARRGPSSYEQYF
TRBD1,TRBJ1-5,TRBV11-2,few,TGTGCCAGCAGCTTAGGTGGGACAGGGGCCAGCAATCAGCCCCAGCATTTT,CASSLGGTGASNQPQHF
-,TRBJ2-3,TRBV5-1,-,TGCGCCAGCGGGGCCCACTCGGATACGCAGTATTTT,CASGAHSDTQYF
TRBD1,TRBJ2-1,TRBV5-1,-,TGCGCCAGCAGCTACGGACAGGGGGCAGGGAGTGAGCAGTTCTTC,CASSYGQGAGSEQFF
-,TRBJ2-3,TRBV20-1,once,TGCAGTGCTTTAACAGATACGCAGTATTTT,CSALTDTQYF